The 15 T cell receptor beta chains in this list originate from one sample, sequenced in a study of CD8 T cells in ankylosing spondylitis. Study-level findings and limits: Ankylosing spondylitis blood appeared to be characterized by a TCR beta motif of 7 to 9 highly homologous variants.

These receptors' antigens are unknown. TCRdb reprocessed the 5' RACE reads with MiXCR, giving one entry per CDR3 protein. The sample records fewer than 500,000 distinct CDR3 sequences, around 20% being singletons. What was sequenced was blood, either unsorted or a sorted T cell fraction (not recorded which). The source is a male donor with ankylosing spondylitis.

CDR3 amino acids: CASSRVQVPYEQYF. CDR3 DNA: TGTGCCAGCAGTAGGGTACAGGTCCCCTACGAGCAGTACTTC. The chain combines TRBV6-1 with TRBJ2-7, with D possibly being TRBD1 (5 bases). Germline CDR1 is MNHNS and CDR2 is SASEGT. Trimming shortened V by 5 bases and J by 2 bases, and 13 bases separated the two germline ends. This CDR3 has 14 amino acids.

This clonotype was observed many times. This chain connects TRBV7-9 to TRBJ2-1; no reliable D call. Trimming cost V 1 base and J 3 bases, with 13 bases left between them. Germline-derived CDR1 and CDR2 are SEHNR and FQNEAQ (reference sequence). This CDR3 is built from 16 residues. The CDR3 loop is CASSLGSTAFYNEQFF. As DNA, the CDR3 is TGTGCCAGCAGCTTAGGGTCAACAGCTTTCTACAATGAGCAGTTCTTC.

This clonotype was found a few times. This chain uses TRBV15 with TRBJ2-3, with D hard to call. CDR1 and CDR2 (germline): LNHNV, YYDKDF (reference sequence). Deletions cut 6 bases from V and 1 base from J, with 11 bases between. The CDR3 is 14 amino acids. CDR3 loop: CATSISSRTDTQYF. CDR3 nucleotide sequence: TGTGCCACCAGTATCTCTTCGCGCACAGATACGCAGTATTTT.

The chain is built from TRBV18 and TRBJ2-1; D might be TRBD2 (6 bases). CDR1 is KGHSH and CDR2 is LQKENI in the germline V gene. The CDR3 sequence is 16 residues long. V gave up 1 base and J gave up 1 base, with 11 bases separating them. CDR3 coding DNA: TGTGCCAGCTCACCACTTGAAGGGACTTCCTACAATGAGCAGTTCTTC. Translating it yields CASSPLEGTSYNEQFF.

Only a few counts were recorded for this clonotype. This rearrangement joins TRBV20-1 to TRBJ2-7, with D uncertain. The CDR3 has 11 residues. In germline, CDR1 is DFQATT, CDR2 SNEGSKA (reference sequence). V shed 1 base and J shed 6 bases, with 7 bases lying between them. Written as DNA, the CDR3 is TGCAGTGCTAGAGCGTCTCCCGAGCAGTACTTC. Its translation is CSARASPEQYF.

The V call is TRBV7-9, the J call TRBJ2-3; 8 positions match TRBD2. CDR1 is SEHNR and CDR2 is FQNEAQ in the germline V gene (reference sequence). Trimming removed 2 bases from V and 5 bases from J; junction bases left unmatched: 0. The CDR3 consists of 13 residues. CDR3 sequence: CASSLSGRDTQYF. CDR3 DNA: TGTGCCAGCAGCTTAAGCGGGAGAGATACGCAGTATTTT.

The genes are TRBV11-1 and TRBJ2-1; the D gene is possibly TRBD2 (6 bases). The CDR3 has 13 residues. V was pared by 6 bases and J by 4 bases, with 10 bases between. In germline, CDR1 is SGHAT, CDR2 FQDESV (reference sequence). The CDR3 bases are TGTGCCAGCAGGCGGGACCGATACAATGAGCAGTTCTTC. Its translation: CASRRDRYNEQFF.

The rearrangement joins TRBV19 to TRBJ2-1; D is unclear. The CDR3 sequence is 11 residues long. In germline, CDR1 is LNHDA, CDR2 SQIVND (reference sequence). Trimming pared 5 bases from V and 9 bases from J, leaving 8 bases between. CDR3 sequence: CASSRALEQFF. The DNA for the CDR3 is TGTGCCAGTAGTCGGGCACTTGAGCAGTTCTTC. The full variable domain, rest sourced from reference TRBV19 and TRBJ2-1, is DGGITQSPKYLFRKEGQNVTLSCEQNLNHDAMYWYRQDPGQGLRLIYYSQIVNDFQKGDIAEGYSVSREKKESFPLTVTSAQKNPTAFYLCASSRALEQFFGPGTRLTVL.

This chain uses TRBV9 with TRBJ2-1; no firm D call. Germline V lookup: CDR1 SGDLS, CDR2 YYNGEE. The CDR3 is made up of 14 amino acids. V was shortened by 3 bases and J by 0 bases, with 7 bases between the two germline ends. Here the CDR3 reads CASSAPPSYNEQFF. The CDR3 nucleotides read TGTGCCAGCAGCGCCCCCCCCTCCTACAATGAGCAGTTCTTC. Using reference TRBV9 and TRBJ2-1 for the parts outside the CDR3, the full variable domain is DSGVTQTPKHLITATGQRVTLRCSPRSGDLSVYWYQQSLDQGLQFLIQYYNGEERAKGNILERFSAQQFPDLHSELNLSSLELGDSALYFCASSAPPSYNEQFFGPGTRLTVL.

This chain joins TRBV20-1 and TRBJ2-5; the match to TRBD2 covers 8 bases. Germline CDR1 DFQATT, CDR2 SNEGSKA (reference sequence). This CDR3 is built from 13 residues. V lost 6 bases, J lost 3 bases, and 6 bases stayed unmatched. The CDR3, as DNA: TGCAGTGCCTCCGGGACTAGGGAAGAGACCCAGTACTTC. Translated: CSASGTREETQYF.

This clonotype was detected ten times or more. This rearrangement joins TRBV20-1 to TRBJ2-7; D gene uncertain. The CDR3 is made up of 12 amino acids. The germline CDR1 and CDR2 sequences are DFQATT and SNEGSKA (reference sequence). The V end lost 3 bases, the J end lost 4 bases, and 10 bases lay between the germline ends. The CDR3 loop is CSASVVGYEQYF. Here the CDR3 DNA reads TGCAGTGCTAGTGTCGTAGGTTACGAGCAGTACTTC.

The V call is TRBV3-1, the J call TRBJ2-7, with D unresolved. Trimming removed 4 bases at V and 3 bases at J, with 7 bases between. The CDR3 length is 12 residues. Looked up from germline, CDR1 is LGHDT and CDR2 is YNNKEL (reference sequence). The CDR3 is CASSRHLYEQYF. As DNA, the CDR3 is TGTGCCAGCAGCCGTCACCTCTACGAGCAGTACTTC.

In its sample, this clonotype was seen a few times. The gene calls are TRBV20-1 and TRBJ2-5; 7 positions match TRBD2. Germline loops: CDR1 DFQATT, CDR2 SNEGSKA (reference sequence). V lost 5 bases to trimming and J lost 2 bases; unmatched junction nucleotides: 5. The length of the CDR3 is 13 residues. The CDR3 protein is CSAPLARQETQYF. The CDR3 bases are TGCAGTGCTCCACTAGCGAGACAAGAGACCCAGTACTTC.

This clonotype was detected a few times. The genes are TRBV6-1 and TRBJ2-7; D gene ambiguous. Germline V gene sequence: CDR1 MNHNS, CDR2 SASEGT. Trimming removed 5 bases from V and 3 bases from J, with 11 bases in between. The CDR3 length is 13 residues. The CDR3 bases are TGTGCCAGCAGTAGCTATTTCGGCTACGAGCAGTACTTC. It translates to CASSSYFGYEQYF.

This clonotype was detected only a few times. The chain joins TRBV10-1 to TRBJ2-1, with 10 bases aligning to TRBD2. This CDR3 is built from 14 residues. The germline gives CDR1 WNHNN, CDR2 SYGVQD (reference sequence). J was trimmed by 8 bases and V by 4 bases; bases with no gene match: 5. CDR3 sequence: CASSGAGGPDEQFF. The CDR3 DNA is TGCGCCAGCAGTGGAGCGGGAGGGCCCGATGAGCAGTTCTTC.